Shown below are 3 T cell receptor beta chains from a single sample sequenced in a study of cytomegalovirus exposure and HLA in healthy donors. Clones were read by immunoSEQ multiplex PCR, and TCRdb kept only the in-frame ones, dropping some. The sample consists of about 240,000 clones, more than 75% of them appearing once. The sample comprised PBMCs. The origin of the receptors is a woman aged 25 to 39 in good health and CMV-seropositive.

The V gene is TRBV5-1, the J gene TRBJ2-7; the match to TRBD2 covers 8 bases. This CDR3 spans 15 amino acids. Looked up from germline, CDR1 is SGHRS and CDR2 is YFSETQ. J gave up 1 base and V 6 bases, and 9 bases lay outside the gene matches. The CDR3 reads CASTPNSGNSYEQYF. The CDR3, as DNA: TGCGCCAGCACCCCTAATAGCGGGAATTCCTACGAGCAGTACTTC.

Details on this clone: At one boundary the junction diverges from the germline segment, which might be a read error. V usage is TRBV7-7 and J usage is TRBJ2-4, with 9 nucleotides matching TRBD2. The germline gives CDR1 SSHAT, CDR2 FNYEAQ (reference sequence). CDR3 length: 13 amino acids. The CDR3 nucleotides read TGTGCTAGCAGCTTAGCCCCTAGCGGGACCCGGTACTTC. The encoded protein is CASSLAPSGTRYF.

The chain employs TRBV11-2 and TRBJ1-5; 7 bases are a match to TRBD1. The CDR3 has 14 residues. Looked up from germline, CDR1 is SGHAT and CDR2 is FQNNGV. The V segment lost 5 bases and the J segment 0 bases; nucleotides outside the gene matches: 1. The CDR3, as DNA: TGTGCCAGCAGCCGGACAGGTAGCAATCAGCCCCAGCATTTT. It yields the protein CASSRTGSNQPQHF.